This T cell receptor (beta chain) was obtained from a study of blood T cells in healthy people across ages. The study's findings and limits: Researchers deemed the diversity estimates from one million T cells underestimates.

RNA extraction gave at least 5 micrograms of total RNA per sample. The authors ran a second PCR of 7 to 11 cycles using a sample-barcoded 5' primer and a J-beta primer mix. TCRdb redid the calling of the 5' RACE reads with MiXCR, one entry per CDR3 protein. The data hold approximately 900,000 distinct CDR3 sequences, with around 46% observed a single time. Note on this clonotype: Antigen unknown.

This clonotype originated in a man aged 30-40 years in good health. Sequenced sample: blood.

The CDR3 nucleotides read TGTGCCAGCAGCTCCCCGGGCGGCCTATCCTATGGCTACACCTTC. The encoded protein is CASSSPGGLSYGYTF. The rearrangement joins TRBV5-6 to TRBJ1-2; D is unresolved. CDR3 size: 15 residues. Germline values: CDR1 SGHDT, CDR2 YYEEEE. V was pared by 3 bases and J by 4 bases, with 16 bases between.